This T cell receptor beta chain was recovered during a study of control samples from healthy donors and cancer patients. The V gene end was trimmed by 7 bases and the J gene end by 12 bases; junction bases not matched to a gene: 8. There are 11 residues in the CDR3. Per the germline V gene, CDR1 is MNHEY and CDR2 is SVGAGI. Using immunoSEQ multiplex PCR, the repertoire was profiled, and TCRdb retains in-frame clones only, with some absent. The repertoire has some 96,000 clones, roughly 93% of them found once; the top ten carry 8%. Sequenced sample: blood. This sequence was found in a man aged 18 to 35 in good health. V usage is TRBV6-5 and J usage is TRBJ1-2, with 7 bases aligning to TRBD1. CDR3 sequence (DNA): TGTGCCAGCATTTCTCAGGGGGAGCACACCTTC. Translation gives CASISQGEHTF.